Presented here are 7 T cell receptor beta chains from one specimen sequenced in a study of blood T cell repertoires in COVID-19. TCRdb's table, derived via immunoSEQ multiplex PCR, lists solely in-frame clones and lacks some. The profile shows under 500,000 clones, around nine tenths of them singletons. Sequenced material: peripheral blood. The receptors were sampled from a woman aged 25 to 39 with acute or convalescent COVID-19.

This chain links TRBV5-1 with TRBJ1-6, with TRBD1 matching 7 bases. Germline CDR1 and CDR2: SGHRS and YFSETQ. CDR3 size: 15 residues. With 0 bases clipped from V and 8 bases from J, the junction kept 5 bases outside the gene matches. In nucleotides, the CDR3 is TGCGCCAGCAGCTTGGGACAGGGAAATTATTCACCCCTCCACTTT. This sequence encodes CASSLGQGNYSPLHF.

This rearrangement joins TRBV7-8 to TRBJ2-7; D is perhaps TRBD2 (5 bases). The germline gives CDR1 SGHVS, CDR2 FQNEAQ. Trimming removed 2 bases at V and 6 bases at J, with 11 bases between. This CDR3 is 13 amino acids long. The CDR3 here is CASSLMIRGEQYF. The CDR3 DNA follows: TGTGCCAGCAGCTTAATGATACGGGGCGAGCAGTACTTC.

CDR3 residues: CASSDLEGSTEYGYTF. The CDR3 coding sequence is TGTGCCAGCAGTGATTTGGAGGGTTCGACCGAGTATGGCTACACCTTC. The rearrangement uses TRBV6-1 and TRBJ1-2; D not certain. V lost 3 bases and J 5 bases, leaving 19 bases between the germline ends. The CDR3 covers 16 residues. Germline CDR1 is MNHNS and CDR2 is SASEGT.

The genes are TRBV7-2 and TRBJ2-3; 8 nucleotides match TRBD2. The V segment lost 3 bases and the J segment 6 bases; nucleotides outside the gene matches: 14. CDR1 is SGHTA and CDR2 is FQGNSA in the germline V gene. This CDR3 is built from 17 residues. CDR3 DNA: TGTGCCAGCAGCTTGTTTGGTAGCGGGGAAACCCGGGATACGCAGTATTTT. Protein sequence: CASSLFGSGETRDTQYF.

This clone was seen a handful of times. The chain combines TRBV2 with TRBJ2-2; 9 bases match TRBD1. V was clipped by 10 bases and J by 3 bases; unmatched bases: 6. Germline V gene data show CDR1 as SNHLY and CDR2 as FYNNEI. The CDR3 runs 14 residues. The CDR3 loop is CAIRDRVYTGELFF. The CDR3 bases are TGTGCCATCCGGGACAGGGTCTACACCGGGGAGCTGTTTTTT. Full variable domain (rest looked up from reference TRBV2 and TRBJ2-2): EPEVTQTPSHQVTQMGQEVILRCVPISNHLYFYWYRQILGQKVEFLVSFYNNEISEKSEIFDDQFSVERPDGSNFTLKIRSTKLEDSAMYFCAIRDRVYTGELFFGEGSRLTVL.

This clone occurred a few times. V usage is TRBV4-2 and J usage is TRBJ2-2, with 9 bases identical to TRBD2. Germline V lookup: CDR1 LGHNA, CDR2 YNFKEQ. Losses at the gene ends were 2 bases for V and 7 bases for J; bases not matched to a gene: 8. The CDR3 length is 16 residues. In DNA form, the CDR3 reads TGTGCCAGCAGCCAAACCCAAGCGGGGGGTGGCGGGGAGCTGTTTTTT. It encodes CASSQTQAGGGGELFF.

The V gene is TRBV5-1, the J gene TRBJ2-1; TRBD2 might be the D (6 bases). This CDR3 comprises 14 residues. V dropped 0 bases and J dropped 8 bases, with 12 bases sitting between them. The germline CDR1 and CDR2 sequences are SGHRS and YFSETQ. The CDR3 region has the DNA TGCGCCAGCAGCTTGGCGCAGGGCGGGGATGAGCAGTTCTTC. This gives the protein CASSLAQGGDEQFF.